Each of the 30 T cell receptor beta chains below was sequenced from the same sample in a study of molecular identifiers for immune sequencing clone quantification. TCRdb fed the PCR reads into MiXCR, producing one record per CDR3 protein. The sample yields about 640,000 distinct CDR3 sequences, 20% seen once. Source material: naive CD8+ T cells from blood, with Jurkat cell RNA spiked in. The subset denotes: FACS-sorted CD8+CD4-CCR7+CD45RA+ naive T cells. The receptors were sampled from a human donor in good health. Some libraries in this study had Jurkat cell RNA spiked in.

In this sample, this clonotype turned up a few times. DNA for the CDR3: TGTGCCAGCGGGGGATTTGGCGAGCGGAGCACAGATACGCAGTATTTT. Protein sequence: CASGGFGERSTDTQYF. The V gene is TRBV12-3 or TRBV12-4, the J gene TRBJ2-3; tentatively, D is TRBD1 or TRBD2 (5 bases each). V lost 8 bases and J 0 bases, leaving 18 bases between the germline ends. CDR3 length: 16 residues.

A remark on this clonotype: A read error is possible here, since a much larger clone lies one base away. The chain employs TRBV5-4 and TRBJ2-3; D gene ambiguous. The CDR3 is 15 residues long. Germline CDR1 reads SGHNT; CDR2 reads YYREEE (reference sequence). Trimming pared 5 bases from V and 3 bases from J, leaving 16 bases between. The CDR3 nucleotides read TGTGCCAGCAGACGCGACTGGGGATTTACAGATACGCAGTATTTT. This gives the protein CASRRDWGFTDTQYF.

For this clonotype: A much more abundant neighbour one base away suggests this may be a read error. The chain is built from TRBV19 and TRBJ1-3, with D possibly TRBD1 on 5 matching bases. CDR3 length: 16 amino acids. Germline V gene sequence: CDR1 LNHDA, CDR2 SQIVND (reference sequence). DNA for the CDR3: TGTGCCACCACGACTTGGGGGACCTACTCTGGAAACACCACATATTTT. As protein: CATTTWGTYSGNTTYF.

The sample holds many counts of this clonotype. V usage is TRBV29-1 and J usage is TRBJ2-5; 7 nucleotides match TRBD1. The CDR3 has 15 amino acids. CDR1 is SQVTM and CDR2 is ANQGSEA in the germline V gene. Germline trimming cut 6 bases from V and 2 bases from J; bases unmatched to any gene: 12. CDR3 coding DNA: TGCAGCGTGGTCACTGGACAGGCCATTCAAGAGACCCAGTACTTC. Protein sequence: CSVVTGQAIQETQYF.

This clonotype was seen only a few times. V gene TRBV5-8 combines with J gene TRBJ2-1, with TRBD1 as a possible D gene (6 bases). With 4 bases removed from V and 7 bases from J, the gap between germline ends came to 15 bases. Germline V gene data show CDR1 as SGHTS and CDR2 as YDEGEE. CDR3 length equals 14 residues. The DNA for the CDR3 is TGTGCCAGCAGCCCAGGGGTAGGGGTGAATGAGCAGTTCTTC. Translation: CASSPGVGVNEQFF. The variable domain in full, completed from reference TRBV5-8 and TRBJ2-1, reads EAGVTQSPTHLIKTRGQQATLRCSPISGHTSVYWYQQALGLGLQFLLWYDEGEERNRGNFPPRFSGRQFPNYSSELNVNALELEDSALYLCASSPGVGVNEQFFGPGTRLTVL.

This clonotype showed up many times. The chain employs TRBV6-2 or TRBV6-3 and TRBJ2-7; 8 nucleotides match TRBD2. The germline V gene has CDR1 MNHEY and CDR2 SVGEGT. V was pared by 4 bases and J by 6 bases, with 11 bases of the junction left unmatched. The CDR3 runs to 15 residues. The CDR3 here is CASSSSSGRGSEQYF. CDR3 nucleotides: TGTGCCAGCAGTTCGTCAAGCGGGAGAGGATCCGAGCAGTACTTC.

On this clonotype: A much larger clone sits a single nucleotide away, making a read error possible. A read error is likely, as this CDR3 ends without the conserved phenylalanine or tryptophan. The rearrangement links TRBV19 to TRBJ2-6, with D tentatively TRBD2 (6 bases). The CDR3 is 15 residues long. The V end was cut by 5 bases, the J end by 2 bases, with 10 bases between. Germline V gene sequence: CDR1 LNHDA, CDR2 SQIVND (reference sequence). The CDR3 sequence is CASSLGGAGANVLTL. CDR3 sequence (DNA): TGTGCCAGTAGTCTGGGAGGAGCTGGGGCCAACGTCCTGACTCTC.

This clonotype was recorded at least ten times. CDR3 DNA: TGTGCCAGCAGCCCCCGACGTGGCGGGGGCACAGATACGCAGTATTTT. Translated: CASSPRRGGGTDTQYF. The chain employs TRBV11-3 and TRBJ2-3; weak D call: TRBD2 (6 bases). Between the trimmed V and J ends, which lost 5 bases and 1 base, there was a span of 16 bases. This CDR3 spans 16 amino acids. Germline V CDR1 and CDR2: SGHNT, YENEEA.

In its sample, this clonotype was seen many times. V is TRBV9 and J is TRBJ2-6; D gene unclear. Germline CDR1 SGDLS, CDR2 YYNGEE. Deletions cut 9 bases from V and 0 bases from J, with 10 bases between. This CDR3 contains 14 residues. CDR3 loop: CATSPDSGANVLTF. The CDR3 nucleotides read TGTGCCACCTCCCCAGACTCTGGGGCCAACGTCCTGACTTTC.

This clonotype was recorded many times. The chain couples TRBV29-1 to TRBJ1-1, with D unclear. The V gene's germline CDR1 is SQVTM and CDR2 ANQGSEA. This CDR3 has 13 residues. The V end lost 7 bases, the J end lost 4 bases, and 16 bases lay between the germline ends. The CDR3 here is CSALDSAGTEAFF. In nucleotides, the CDR3 is TGCAGCGCCTTAGACTCAGCGGGCACTGAAGCTTTCTTT.

A few counts support this clonotype. V and J are TRBV27 and TRBJ2-4, with unresolved D. Germline V gene data show CDR1 as MNHEY and CDR2 as SMNVEV (reference sequence). This CDR3 region has 15 residues. With 6 bases removed from V and 6 bases from J, the gap between germline ends came to 18 bases. CDR3 DNA sequence: TGTGCCAGCAGCATAGACGGACCGGCCGGAAACATTCAGTACTTC. Encoded protein: CASSIDGPAGNIQYF.

Only a few counts were recorded for this clonotype. The V and J genes are TRBV7-8 and TRBJ2-1, with a possible D match to TRBD1 (5 bases). Trimming shortened V by 0 bases and J by 7 bases, and 16 bases separated the two germline ends. The CDR3 contains 16 residues. Germline V gene lookup returns CDR1 SGHVS and CDR2 FQNEAQ. The DNA of the CDR3 is TGTGCCAGCAGCTTAGCAGGGGCAGGGTACTTGAATGAGCAGTTCTTC. This codes for CASSLAGAGYLNEQFF. The full variable domain, in which reference TRBV7-8 and TRBJ2-1 provide the parts outside the CDR3, is GAGVSQSPRYKVAKRGQDVALRCDPISGHVSLFWYQQALGQGPEFLTYFQNEAQLDKSGLPSDRFFAERPEGSVSTLKIQRTQQEDSAVYLCASSLAGAGYLNEQFFGPGTRLTVL.

There are many counts of this clonotype. CDR3 DNA: TGCAGTGCTAGACCAATGAGGGGGGAGAGCACAGATACGCAGTATTTT. This sequence encodes CSARPMRGESTDTQYF. This chain uses TRBV20-1 with TRBJ2-3; the D gene could be TRBD1 or TRBD2 (6 bases each). The CDR3 runs 16 residues. Deletions cut 2 bases from V and 0 bases from J, with 15 bases between. CDR1 is DFQATT and CDR2 is SNEGSKA in the germline V gene (reference sequence).

The sample holds a few counts of this clonotype. One end of the junction varies from germline; a read error may be responsible. The V and J genes are TRBV5-3 and TRBJ2-3; no clear D. TRBV5-3 carries the ORF label, with uncertain function. The CDR3 totals 10 residues. The CDR3 reads CASSYGTQYF. Here the CDR3 DNA reads TGTGCCAGCAGCTATGGTACGCAGTATTTT.

The rearrangement uses TRBV19 and TRBJ2-1; possibly TRBD2 for D (6 bases). Trimming removed 3 bases at V and 2 bases at J, with 11 bases between. Germline lookup yields CDR1 LNHDA and CDR2 SQIVND (reference sequence). The CDR3 contains 15 residues. CDR3 protein: CASSIGSRTYNEQFF. CDR3 coding DNA: TGTGCCAGTAGTATCGGGAGTAGAACCTACAATGAGCAGTTCTTC. Filled out from reference TRBV19 and TRBJ2-1, the complete variable domain reads DGGITQSPKYLFRKEGQNVTLSCEQNLNHDAMYWYRQDPGQGLRLIYYSQIVNDFQKGDIAEGYSVSREKKESFPLTVTSAQKNPTAFYLCASSIGSRTYNEQFFGPGTRLTVL.

This clonotype appeared a few times. V gene TRBV28 combines with J gene TRBJ2-7, with D uncertain. Germline lookup yields CDR1 MDHEN and CDR2 SYDVKM. This CDR3 is 15 amino acids long. V was clipped by 2 bases and J by 2 bases, with 13 bases between them. CDR3 sequence: CASSLVHLGTYEQYF. The CDR3 nucleotides are TGTGCCAGCAGTTTAGTCCATCTTGGAACCTACGAGCAGTACTTC.

There are many counts of this clonotype. The chain recombines TRBV7-2 with TRBJ2-3; TRBD2 aligns across 10 bases. The V and J ends lost 4 bases and 4 bases, in that order; junction bases with no gene match: 11. The CDR3 spans 17 residues. Germline V CDR1 and CDR2: SGHTA, FQGNSA. CDR3: CASSSRPSGGGSDTQYF. In DNA, the CDR3 is TGTGCCAGCAGCTCTAGGCCTAGCGGGGGTGGCTCAGATACGCAGTATTTT.

This clonotype came up many times. The rearrangement links TRBV7-9 to TRBJ2-7; 7 bases align to TRBD1. CDR1 is SEHNR and CDR2 is FQNEAQ in the germline V gene (reference sequence). The CDR3 extends over 12 amino acids. J lost 4 bases, V lost 5 bases, and 2 bases had no gene match. This CDR3 reads CASSETGYEQYF. In DNA, the CDR3 is TGTGCCAGCAGCGAGACAGGGTACGAGCAGTACTTC.

This chain links TRBV27 with TRBJ2-3; TRBD2 matches 9 bases. The CDR3 covers 16 residues. Germline V gene lookup returns CDR1 MNHEY and CDR2 SMNVEV (reference sequence). Trimming cost V 4 bases and J 1 base; bases outside gene matches: 6. CDR3 DNA: TGTGCCAGCAGTTACCAGGCTAGCGGGGGCACAGATACGCAGTATTTT. The encoded protein is CASSYQASGGTDTQYF.

Turning to this clonotype: This may be a read error, as it is one base from a much larger clone. This chain uses TRBV5-4 with TRBJ2-7; no clear D gene. The CDR3 is 13 residues long. The ends were cut back, 4 bases at V and 6 bases at J, with 14 bases in the middle. In germline, CDR1 is SGHNT, CDR2 YYREEE (reference sequence). The CDR3 is CASSVDAGPEQYF. Here the CDR3 DNA reads TGTGCCAGCAGCGTCGATGCAGGTCCCGAGCAGTACTTC.

The chain links TRBV7-9 to TRBJ1-2; 10 bases fit TRBD1. CDR3 size: 14 residues. Germline V gene lookup returns CDR1 SEHNR and CDR2 FQNEAQ (reference sequence). V trimming: 5 bases; J trimming: 5 bases; junction bases outside the gene matches: 5. As DNA, the CDR3 is TGTGCCAGCAGCCCGCGGACAGGGGGGTATGGCTACACCTTC. Translation gives CASSPRTGGYGYTF.

On this clonotype: This may be a read error: a much more frequent sequence differs by one nucleotide. This sequence joins TRBV7-7 and TRBJ1-4; 9 positions match TRBD1. The V gene's germline CDR1 is SSHAT and CDR2 FNYEAQ (reference sequence). This CDR3 region has 18 residues. The CDR3 DNA follows: TGTGCCAGCAGCTTAGTTCGACGTGGACAGGGGCTGAATGGAAAACTGTTTTTT. It encodes CASSLVRRGQGLNGKLFF.

This clonotype has a count of ten or more. The V gene is TRBV4-3, the J gene TRBJ1-1; no definite D call. Between the trimmed V and J ends, which lost 4 bases and 0 bases, there was a span of 12 bases. CDR3 length equals 15 residues. The germline V gene encodes CDR1 LGHNA and CDR2 YSLEER. CDR3 residues: CASSPRTEMNTEAFF. In nucleotides, the CDR3 is TGCGCCAGCAGCCCGAGGACGGAGATGAACACTGAAGCTTTCTTT.

This clonotype was seen only a few times. The J gene is TRBJ2-1, the V gene TRBV10-3; D is unresolved. Trimming took off 4 bases at V and 2 bases at J, with 6 bases between the two ends. Germline V gives CDR1 ENHRY, CDR2 SYGVKD. The CDR3 sequence is 13 residues long. As DNA, the CDR3 is TGTGCCATCAGTGCCCAGGCCTACAATGAGCAGTTCTTC. Translation gives CAISAQAYNEQFF.

This clonotype was seen many times. The chain has TRBV4-3 and TRBJ1-1; D is uncertain. Trimming took off 1 base at V and 10 bases at J, with 7 bases between the two ends. CDR1 is LGHNA and CDR2 is YSLEER in the germline V gene. The CDR3 extends over 11 amino acids. CDR3 protein: CASSQGAGAFF. The CDR3, as DNA: TGCGCCAGCAGCCAAGGGGCAGGAGCTTTCTTT.

The chain recombines TRBV7-9 with TRBJ2-1, with 8 bases that match TRBD2. Germline V lookup: CDR1 SEHNR, CDR2 FQNEAQ (reference sequence). The CDR3 runs to 16 residues. The V gene end was trimmed by 4 bases and the J gene end by 3 bases; junction bases not matched to a gene: 8. CDR3 in DNA: TGTGCCAGCAGCTCGTCGGTCAGCGGGGGCTACAATGAGCAGTTCTTC. Translating it yields CASSSSVSGGYNEQFF.

This clonotype has ten or more counts. The rearrangement links TRBV27 to TRBJ2-7; 9 nucleotides agree with TRBD1. The length of the CDR3 is 14 residues. Germline V CDR1 and CDR2: MNHEY, SMNVEV (reference sequence). The junction had 10 bases not matched to a gene; V was cut back by 10 bases and J by 3 bases. CDR3 amino acids: CATKPGQGFYEQYF. In DNA form, the CDR3 reads TGTGCCACCAAACCGGGACAGGGATTCTACGAGCAGTACTTC.

This clonotype was counted many times. This chain uses TRBV7-9 with TRBJ2-2; perhaps TRBD1 as D (7 bases). This CDR3 region has 16 residues. The ends were cut back, 5 bases at V and 1 base at J, with 14 bases in the middle. Germline V gives CDR1 SEHNR, CDR2 FQNEAQ (reference sequence). The CDR3 loop is CASSTGGTENTGELFF. CDR3 nucleotides: TGTGCCAGCAGCACGGGCGGGACAGAGAACACCGGGGAGCTGTTTTTT.

The chain is built from TRBV12-3 or TRBV12-4 and TRBJ1-2; D gene unclear. Trimming took off 5 bases at V and 4 bases at J, with 14 bases between the two ends. This CDR3 contains 14 residues. This CDR3 reads CASSHMEGLYGYTF. DNA for the CDR3: TGTGCCAGCAGTCACATGGAGGGCCTCTATGGCTACACCTTC.

This clonotype was recorded only once. Possible read error: a much larger clone is one base away. The rearrangement links TRBV9 to TRBJ2-3, with 8 positions matching TRBD2. Germline V CDR1 and CDR2: SGDLS, YYNGEE. The CDR3 is made up of 16 amino acids. Unmatched junction bases numbered 12, after V lost 0 bases and J lost 9 bases. The CDR3 is CASSVEAGLGSDTQYF. CDR3 DNA sequence: TGTGCCAGCAGCGTAGAGGCGGGACTAGGAAGTGACACGCAGTATTTT.